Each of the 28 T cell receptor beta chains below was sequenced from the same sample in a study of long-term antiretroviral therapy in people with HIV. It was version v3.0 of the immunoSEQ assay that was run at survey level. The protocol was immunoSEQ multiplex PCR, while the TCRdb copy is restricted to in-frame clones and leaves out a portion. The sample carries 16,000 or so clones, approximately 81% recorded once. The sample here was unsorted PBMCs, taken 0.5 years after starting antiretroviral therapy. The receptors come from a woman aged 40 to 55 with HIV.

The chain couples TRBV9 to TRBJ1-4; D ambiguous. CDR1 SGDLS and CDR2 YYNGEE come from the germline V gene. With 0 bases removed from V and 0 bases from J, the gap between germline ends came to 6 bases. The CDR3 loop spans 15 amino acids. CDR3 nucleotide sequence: TGTGCCAGCAGCGTAGGAAAGGCAACTAATGAAAAACTGTTTTTT. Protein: CASSVGKATNEKLFF.

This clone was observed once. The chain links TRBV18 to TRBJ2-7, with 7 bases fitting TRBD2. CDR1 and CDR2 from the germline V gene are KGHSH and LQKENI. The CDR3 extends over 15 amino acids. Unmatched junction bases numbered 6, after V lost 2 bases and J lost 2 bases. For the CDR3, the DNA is TGTGCCAGCTCACCAGGGCGGGAGAGAGCCTACGAGCAGTACTTC. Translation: CASSPGRERAYEQYF. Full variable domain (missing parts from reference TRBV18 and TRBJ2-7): NAGVMQNPRHLVRRRGQEARLRCSPMKGHSHVYWYRQLPEEGLKFMVYLQKENIIDESGMPKERFSAEFPKEGPSILRIQQVVRGDSAAYFCASSPGRERAYEQYFGPGTRLTVT.

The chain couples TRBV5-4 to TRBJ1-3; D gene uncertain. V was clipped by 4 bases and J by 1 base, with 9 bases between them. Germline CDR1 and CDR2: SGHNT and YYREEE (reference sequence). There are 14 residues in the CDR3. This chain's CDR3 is CASSNRGSGNTIYF. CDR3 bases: TGTGCCAGCAGCAATCGGGGTTCTGGAAACACCATATATTTT. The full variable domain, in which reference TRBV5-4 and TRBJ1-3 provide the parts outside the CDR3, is ETGVTQSPTHLIKTRGQQVTLRCSSQSGHNTVSWYQQALGQGPQFIFQYYREEENGRGNFPPRFSGLQFPNYSSELNVNALELDDSALYLCASSNRGSGNTIYFGEGSWLTVV.

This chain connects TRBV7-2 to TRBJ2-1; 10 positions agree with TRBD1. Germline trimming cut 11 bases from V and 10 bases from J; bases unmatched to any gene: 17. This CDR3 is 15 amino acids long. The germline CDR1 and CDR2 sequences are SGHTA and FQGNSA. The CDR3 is CAGSPMGQGSEEQFF. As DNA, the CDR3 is TGTGCCGGGTCCCCGATGGGACAGGGGTCTGAGGAGCAGTTCTTC.

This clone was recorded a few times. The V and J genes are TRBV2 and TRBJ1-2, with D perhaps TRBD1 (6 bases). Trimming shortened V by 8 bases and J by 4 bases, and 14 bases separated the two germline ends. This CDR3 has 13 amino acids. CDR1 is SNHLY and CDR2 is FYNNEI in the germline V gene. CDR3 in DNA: TGTGCCAGCCAGGAGGGGGGAGGCTATGGCTACACCTTC. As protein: CASQEGGGYGYTF.

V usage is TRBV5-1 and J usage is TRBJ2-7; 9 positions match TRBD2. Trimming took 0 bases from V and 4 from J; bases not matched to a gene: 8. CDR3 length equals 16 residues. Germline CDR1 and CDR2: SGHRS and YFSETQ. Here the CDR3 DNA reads TGCGCCAGCAGCTTGGCGACTAGCGGACCCCCTTACGAGCAGTACTTC. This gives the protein CASSLATSGPPYEQYF.

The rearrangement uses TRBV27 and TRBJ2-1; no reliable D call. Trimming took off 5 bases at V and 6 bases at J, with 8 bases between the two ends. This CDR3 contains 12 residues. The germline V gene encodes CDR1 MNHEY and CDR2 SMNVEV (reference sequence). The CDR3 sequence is CASSPRFNEQFF. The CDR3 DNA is TGTGCCAGCAGTCCCCGTTTCAATGAGCAGTTCTTC.

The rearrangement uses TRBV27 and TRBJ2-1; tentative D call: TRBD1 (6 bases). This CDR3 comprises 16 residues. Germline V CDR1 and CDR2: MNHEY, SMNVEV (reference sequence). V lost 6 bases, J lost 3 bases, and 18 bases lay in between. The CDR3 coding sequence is TGTGCCAGCAGACTGGCAGGGGAAGGCTTCTACAATGAGCAGTTCTTC. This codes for CASRLAGEGFYNEQFF.

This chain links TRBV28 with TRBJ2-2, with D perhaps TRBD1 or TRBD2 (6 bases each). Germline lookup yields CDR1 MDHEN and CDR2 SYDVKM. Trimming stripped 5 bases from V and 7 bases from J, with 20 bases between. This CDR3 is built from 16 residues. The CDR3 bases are TGTGCCAGCAGTCTTGGAGGGGGACCCCGCGGCGGGGAGCTGTTTTTT. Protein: CASSLGGGPRGGELFF.

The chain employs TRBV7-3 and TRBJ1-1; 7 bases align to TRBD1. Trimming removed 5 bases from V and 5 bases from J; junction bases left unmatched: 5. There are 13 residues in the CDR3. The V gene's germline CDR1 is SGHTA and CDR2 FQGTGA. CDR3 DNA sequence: TGTGCCAGCAGCACTTACAGGGGTACTGAAGCTTTCTTT. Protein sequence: CASSTYRGTEAFF.

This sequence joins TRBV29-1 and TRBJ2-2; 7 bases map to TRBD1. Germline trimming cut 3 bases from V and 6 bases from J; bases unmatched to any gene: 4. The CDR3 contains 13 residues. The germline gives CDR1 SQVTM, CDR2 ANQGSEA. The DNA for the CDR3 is TGCAGCGTTGACTCCACAGGGGCCGGGGAGCTGTTTTTT. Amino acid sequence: CSVDSTGAGELFF.

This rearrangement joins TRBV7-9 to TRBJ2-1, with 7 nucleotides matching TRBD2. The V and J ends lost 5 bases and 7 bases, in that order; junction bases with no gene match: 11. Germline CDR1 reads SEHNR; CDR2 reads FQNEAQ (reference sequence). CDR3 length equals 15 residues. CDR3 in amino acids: CASSPGAGVGNEQFF. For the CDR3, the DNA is TGTGCCAGCAGCCCAGGTGCGGGAGTGGGAAATGAGCAGTTCTTC.

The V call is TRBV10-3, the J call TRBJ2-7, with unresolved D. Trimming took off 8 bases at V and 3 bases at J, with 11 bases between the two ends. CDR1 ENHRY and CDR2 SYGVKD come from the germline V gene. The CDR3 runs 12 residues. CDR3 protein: CAISGQSYEQYF. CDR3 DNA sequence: TGTGCCATCTCGGGCCAGAGCTACGAGCAGTACTTC.

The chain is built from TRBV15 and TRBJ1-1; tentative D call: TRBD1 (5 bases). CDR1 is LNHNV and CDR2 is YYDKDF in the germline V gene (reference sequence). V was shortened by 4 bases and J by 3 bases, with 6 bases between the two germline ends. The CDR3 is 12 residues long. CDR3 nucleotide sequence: TGTGCCACCAGCAACAGGTACACTGAAGCTTTCTTT. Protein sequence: CATSNRYTEAFF.

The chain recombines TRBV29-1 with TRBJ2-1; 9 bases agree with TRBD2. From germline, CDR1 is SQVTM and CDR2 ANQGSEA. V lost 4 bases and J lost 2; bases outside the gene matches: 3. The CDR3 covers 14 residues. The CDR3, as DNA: TGCAGCGTTGTGACTAGCGGAGCCTACAATGAGCAGTTCTTC. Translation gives CSVVTSGAYNEQFF.

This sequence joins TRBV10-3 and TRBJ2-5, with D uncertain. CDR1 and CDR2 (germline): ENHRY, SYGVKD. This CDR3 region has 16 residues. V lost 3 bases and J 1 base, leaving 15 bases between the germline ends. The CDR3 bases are TGTGCCATCAGTGAAGGAACGGGCAGTATCCAAGAGACCCAGTACTTC. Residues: CAISEGTGSIQETQYF.

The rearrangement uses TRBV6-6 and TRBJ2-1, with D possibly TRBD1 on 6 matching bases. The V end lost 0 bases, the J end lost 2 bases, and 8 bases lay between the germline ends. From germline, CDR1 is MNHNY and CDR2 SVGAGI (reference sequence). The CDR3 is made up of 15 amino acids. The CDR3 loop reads CASSYSGAAYNEQFF. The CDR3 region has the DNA TGTGCCAGCAGTTACTCGGGGGCCGCCTACAATGAGCAGTTCTTC.

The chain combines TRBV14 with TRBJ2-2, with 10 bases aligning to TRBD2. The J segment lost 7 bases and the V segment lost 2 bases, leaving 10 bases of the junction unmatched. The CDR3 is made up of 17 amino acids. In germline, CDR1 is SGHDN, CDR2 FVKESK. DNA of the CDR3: TGTGCCAGCAGCCAATCTCTAGCGGGAGAACGGATCGGGGAGCTGTTTTTT. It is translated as CASSQSLAGERIGELFF.

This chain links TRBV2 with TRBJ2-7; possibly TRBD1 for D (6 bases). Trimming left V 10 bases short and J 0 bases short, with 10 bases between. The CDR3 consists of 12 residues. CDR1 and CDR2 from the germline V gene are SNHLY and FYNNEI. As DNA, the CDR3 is TGTGCCATCGGGACAATCTCCTACGAGCAGTACTTC. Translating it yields CAIGTISYEQYF.

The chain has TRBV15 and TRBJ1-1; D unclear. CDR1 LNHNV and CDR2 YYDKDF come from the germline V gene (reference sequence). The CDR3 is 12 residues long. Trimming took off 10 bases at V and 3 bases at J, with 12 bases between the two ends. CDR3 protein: CAIGGLDTEAFF. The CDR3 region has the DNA TGTGCCATAGGCGGCCTGGACACTGAAGCTTTCTTT.

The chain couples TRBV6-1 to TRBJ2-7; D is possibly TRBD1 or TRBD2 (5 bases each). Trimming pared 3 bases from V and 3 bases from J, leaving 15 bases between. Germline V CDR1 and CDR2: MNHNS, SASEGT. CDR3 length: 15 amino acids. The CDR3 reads CASSDDTGTDYEQYF. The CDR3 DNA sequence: TGTGCCAGCAGTGACGACACCGGGACGGACTACGAGCAGTACTTC.

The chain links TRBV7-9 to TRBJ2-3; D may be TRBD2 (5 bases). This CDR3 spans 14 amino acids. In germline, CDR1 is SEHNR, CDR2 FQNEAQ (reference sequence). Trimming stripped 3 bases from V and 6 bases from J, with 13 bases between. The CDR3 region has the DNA TGTGCCAGCAGCTTGGTCTCTGGGGAGGATACGCAGTATTTT. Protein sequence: CASSLVSGEDTQYF.

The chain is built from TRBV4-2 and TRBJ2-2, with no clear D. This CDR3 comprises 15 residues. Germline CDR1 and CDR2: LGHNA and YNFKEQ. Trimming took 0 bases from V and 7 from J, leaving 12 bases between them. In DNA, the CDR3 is TGTGCCAGCAGCCAAGAAGTCCAGGTTAACGGGGAGCTGTTTTTT. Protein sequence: CASSQEVQVNGELFF.

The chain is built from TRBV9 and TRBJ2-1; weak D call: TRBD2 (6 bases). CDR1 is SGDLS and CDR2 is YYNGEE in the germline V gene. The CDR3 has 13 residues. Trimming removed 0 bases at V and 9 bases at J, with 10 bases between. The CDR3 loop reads CASSVGREIEQFF. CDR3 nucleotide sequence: TGTGCCAGCAGCGTAGGTCGGGAGATTGAGCAGTTCTTC.

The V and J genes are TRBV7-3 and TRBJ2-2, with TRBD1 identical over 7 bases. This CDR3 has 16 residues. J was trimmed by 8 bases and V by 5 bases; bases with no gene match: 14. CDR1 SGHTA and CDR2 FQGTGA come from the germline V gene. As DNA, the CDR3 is TGTGCCAGCAGCCCAGCCGGGACAGACTCTTCAGGGGAGCTGTTTTTT. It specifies CASSPAGTDSSGELFF. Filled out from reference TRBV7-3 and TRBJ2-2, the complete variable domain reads GAGVSQTPSNKVTEKGKYVELRCDPISGHTALYWYRQSLGQGPEFLIYFQGTGAADDSGLPNDRFFAVRPEGSVSTLKIQRTERGDSAVYLCASSPAGTDSSGELFFGEGSRLTVL.

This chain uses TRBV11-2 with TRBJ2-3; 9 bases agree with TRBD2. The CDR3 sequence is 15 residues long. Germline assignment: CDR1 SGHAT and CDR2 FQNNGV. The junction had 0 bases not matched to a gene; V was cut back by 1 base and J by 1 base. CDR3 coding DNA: TGTGCCAGCAGCTTAGTAGCGGGAGGCACAGATACGCAGTATTTT. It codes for CASSLVAGGTDTQYF.

The CDR3 reads CASGHTSGANVLTF. In DNA, the CDR3 is TGTGCCAGCGGGCACACCTCTGGGGCCAACGTCCTGACTTTC. This chain links TRBV6-1 with TRBJ2-6; D gene uncertain. The CDR3 has 14 amino acids. The V and J ends lost 8 bases and 0 bases respectively, with 8 bases between them. Per the germline V gene, CDR1 is MNHNS and CDR2 is SASEGT.

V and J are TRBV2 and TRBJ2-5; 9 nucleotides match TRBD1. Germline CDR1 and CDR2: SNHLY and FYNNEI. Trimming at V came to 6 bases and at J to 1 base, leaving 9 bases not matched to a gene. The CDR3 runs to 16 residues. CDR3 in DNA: TGTGCCAGCAGCAGAGGACAGGGGAGGCTCCAAGAGACCCAGTACTTC. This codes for CASSRGQGRLQETQYF.